A selection of T cell receptor beta chains follows, all from one sample in a study of a mutant IDH1 vaccine in newly diagnosed glioma. Here immunoSEQ multiplex PCR was the method, and the copy in TCRdb shows in-frame clones only, minus some. The table lists approximately 100,000 clones, around 90% of them singletons. The sample in question was PBMCs, obtained from a glioma patient treated with radiotherapy, temozolomide or both. The receptors come from a woman aged 50 to 60 with glioma. The CDR3 runs from the conserved cysteine through the conserved F or W. The D gene is left open where the match is weak. Only part of the rows carry a size: once, few, many, or a class if the clone is expanded.

d_gene,abundance,j_gene,v_gene,CDR3aa,CDR3nt
-,-,TRBJ1-1,TRBV5-1,CASSAQGNTEAFF,TGCGCCAGCAGCGCTCAGGGGAACACTGAAGCTTTCTTT
TRBD2,-,TRBJ2-7,TRBV5-4,CASSLTSGRDGEQYF,TGTGCCAGCAGCTTGACTAGCGGGAGGGATGGGGAGCAGTACTTC
-,-,TRBJ2-2,TRBV7-9,CASSGGHVGTYPTGELFF,TGTGCCAGCAGCGGTGGACACGTGGGGACTTACCCCACCGGGGAGCTGTTTTTT
TRBD1,-,TRBJ2-1,TRBV5-6,CASSWYRGEQFF,TGTGCCAGCAGCTGGTACAGGGGAGAGCAGTTCTTC
-,-,TRBJ2-2,TRBV7-9,CASLVNRENGELFF,TGTGCCAGCCTGGTGAACAGGGAAAACGGGGAGCTGTTTTTT
TRBD2,-,TRBJ2-3,TRBV4-2,CASSQGTSGSTDTQYF,TGTGCCAGCAGCCAAGGTACTAGCGGTAGCACAGATACGCAGTATTTT
TRBD2,-,TRBJ2-1,TRBV27,CASSLIAGLPVDEQFF,TGTGCCAGCAGTCTCATAGCGGGACTCCCCGTGGATGAGCAGTTCTTC
TRBD1,-,TRBJ2-7,TRBV5-5,CASSVTGATYEQYF,TGTGCCAGCAGCGTGACAGGGGCGACCTACGAGCAGTACTTC
-,-,TRBJ2-3,TRBV5-1,CASSLDTGPPRDTQYF,TGCGCCAGCAGCTTGGATACGGGACCCCCGAGGGATACGCAGTATTTT
-,-,TRBJ2-7,TRBV7-8,CASSSSRSGRAYEQYF,TGTGCCAGCAGCTCCTCCCGTAGTGGCCGAGCCTACGAGCAGTACTTC
-,-,TRBJ2-2,TRBV5-1,CASSKFLNTGELFF,TGCGCCAGCAGCAAGTTCTTGAACACCGGGGAGCTGTTTTTT
TRBD1,-,TRBJ2-3,TRBV5-1,CASATGVTDTQYF,TGCGCCAGCGCAACAGGGGTCACAGATACGCAGTATTTT
-,-,TRBJ1-4,TRBV5-1,CASRLGAAEKLFF,TGCGCCAGCCGTCTGGGGGCGGCCGAAAAACTGTTTTTT
-,-,TRBJ1-2,TRBV5-5,CASSYGDGYTF,TGTGCCAGCAGCTACGGGGATGGCTACACCTTC
TRBD2,-,TRBJ2-7,TRBV2,CASSSTPGLAEGSSYEQYF,TGTGCCAGCAGCTCGACCCCGGGACTAGCGGAGGGAAGCTCCTACGAGCAGTACTTC
-,-,TRBJ1-1,TRBV27,CASRQVGTEAFF,TGTGCCAGCAGACAGGTTGGAACTGAAGCTTTCTTT
TRBD1,once,TRBJ2-7,TRBV10-1,CASSEAGQGSYEQYF,TGCGCCAGCAGTGAGGCGGGACAGGGGTCCTACGAGCAGTACTTC
-,once,TRBJ1-6,TRBV5-5,CASSFRQADYNSPLHF,TGTGCCAGCAGCTTTAGACAGGCAGACTATAATTCACCCCTCCACTTT
-,-,TRBJ2-6,TRBV11-2,CASSLRGPGPRETNVLTF,TGTGCCAGCAGCTTACGAGGCCCGGGTCCCAGGGAAACCAACGTCCTGACTTTC
TRBD2,-,TRBJ2-1,TRBV6-1,CASTGLAGMNEQFF,TGTGCCAGCACCGGACTAGCGGGAATGAATGAGCAGTTCTTC
TRBD1,-,TRBJ2-2,TRBV28,CASSPGQDTGELFF,TGTGCCAGCAGCCCGGGACAGGACACCGGGGAGCTGTTTTTT
-,-,TRBJ2-1,TRBV28,CASSSAGEELGNEQFF,TGTGCCAGCAGTTCGGCAGGGGAGGAATTGGGTAATGAGCAGTTCTTC
-,-,TRBJ2-5,TRBV20-1,CSASAETQYF,TGCAGTGCCTCGGCAGAGACCCAGTACTTC
-,-,TRBJ1-4,TRBV7-9,CASTRLMGGDEKLFF,TGTGCCAGCACCCGCCTGATGGGGGGAGATGAAAAACTGTTTTTT
-,-,TRBJ2-1,TRBV7-3,CASSLSVGSSYNEQFF,TGTGCCAGCAGCTTATCGGTGGGGAGCTCCTACAATGAGCAGTTCTTC
TRBD1,-,TRBJ2-2,TRBV11-3,CASSPGQGYDTGELFF,TGTGCCAGCAGCCCGGGACAGGGGTACGACACCGGGGAGCTGTTTTTT
TRBD1,-,TRBJ2-5,TRBV6-1,CASRGTGGGETQYF,TGTGCCAGCAGGGGGACAGGGGGCGGAGAGACCCAGTACTTC
-,-,TRBJ1-1,TRBV5-1,CASSLIRLNTEAFF,TGCGCCAGCAGCTTGATTCGGTTGAACACTGAAGCTTTCTTT
TRBD1,-,TRBJ1-2,TRBV5-1,CASSPGTGFGKNGYTF,TGCGCCAGCAGCCCCGGGACAGGGTTTGGTAAGAATGGCTACACCTTC
TRBD1,-,TRBJ2-2,TRBV27,CASSRQGATGELFF,TGTGCCAGCAGTAGACAGGGGGCGACCGGGGAGCTGTTTTTT
TRBD1,-,TRBJ2-7,TRBV5-5,CASSGTVGPYEQYF,TGTGCCAGCAGCGGGACAGTTGGGCCCTACGAGCAGTACTTC
-,-,TRBJ2-4,TRBV18,CASSPIKPLAKNIQYF,TGTGCCAGCTCACCCATTAAGCCTCTAGCCAAAAACATTCAGTACTTC
-,-,TRBJ1-1,TRBV5-1,CASRISLPGEAFF,TGCGCCAGCAGAATAAGCTTACCGGGAGAAGCTTTCTTT
-,-,TRBJ1-4,TRBV7-9,CASSPLRWEKLFF,TGTGCCAGCAGCCCGCTAAGGTGGGAAAAACTGTTTTTT
TRBD1,-,TRBJ2-1,TRBV7-6,CASSDPPGQGINEQFF,TGTGCCAGCAGCGACCCCCCGGGACAGGGGATCAATGAGCAGTTCTTC
-,-,TRBJ2-7,TRBV20-1,CSARVRSEQYF,TGCAGTGCCCGGGTGCGGTCCGAGCAGTACTTC
-,-,TRBJ2-5,TRBV5-6,CASSSSEGRQETQYF,TGTGCCAGCAGCTCCTCGGAGGGTCGGCAAGAGACCCAGTACTTC
-,-,TRBJ2-1,TRBV7-8,CASSLGRIDYNEQFF,TGTGCCAGCAGCTTAGGCAGGATTGACTACAATGAGCAGTTCTTC
-,once,TRBJ1-2,TRBV5-6,CASSILTGTYGYTF,TGTGCCAGCAGCATACTGACAGGCACGTATGGCTACACCTTC
-,few,TRBJ1-1,TRBV15,CATSTRMNTEAFF,TGTGCCACCAGCACCCGAATGAACACTGAAGCTTTCTTT
TRBD2,-,TRBJ2-7,TRBV10-1,CASSGSGLAGESSYEQYF,TGCGCCAGCAGTGGAAGTGGATTAGCGGGAGAGAGCTCCTACGAGCAGTACTTC
-,-,TRBJ2-5,TRBV6-6,CASSARWAETQYF,TGTGCCAGCAGTGCGCGATGGGCTGAGACCCAGTACTTC
TRBD2,-,TRBJ2-2,TRBV6-6,CASSRPTSGRAGELFF,TGTGCCAGCAGTCGACCGACTAGCGGGAGGGCCGGGGAGCTGTTTTTT
-,-,TRBJ2-3,TRBV4-1,CASSQDGGGSTWAQYF,TGCGCCAGCAGCCAAGATGGGGGCGGGAGCACTTGGGCGCAGTATTTT
-,-,TRBJ2-7,TRBV11-1,CASSPVAVPSYEQYF,TGTGCCAGCAGCCCCGTGGCGGTGCCCTCCTACGAGCAGTACTTC
-,-,TRBJ1-1,TRBV20-1,CSAPRNEAFF,TGCAGTGCTCCAAGGAATGAAGCTTTCTTT
TRBD2,once,TRBJ2-2,TRBV30,CAWRTSGSYTGELFF,TGTGCCTGGAGGACTAGCGGGAGCTACACCGGGGAGCTGTTTTTT
-,-,TRBJ2-7,TRBV5-4,CASSSSAEQYF,TGTGCCAGCAGCTCGTCGGCCGAGCAGTACTTC
-,-,TRBJ2-1,TRBV2,CASSDLQSGSGNNEQFF,TGTGCCAGCAGTGACCTGCAGTCGGGGAGTGGGAACAATGAGCAGTTCTTC
TRBD2,-,TRBJ2-7,TRBV7-2,CASSTHRSSGYEQYF,TGTGCCAGCAGCACCCACCGGTCTAGCGGCTACGAGCAGTACTTC
TRBD2,-,TRBJ2-3,TRBV29-1,CSAALAGSTDTQYF,TGCAGCGCCGCGTTAGCGGGTTCCACAGATACGCAGTATTTT
TRBD2,-,TRBJ2-1,TRBV5-1,CASSPRGGSSYNEQFF,TGCGCCAGCAGCCCCCGGGGGGGAAGCTCCTACAATGAGCAGTTCTTC